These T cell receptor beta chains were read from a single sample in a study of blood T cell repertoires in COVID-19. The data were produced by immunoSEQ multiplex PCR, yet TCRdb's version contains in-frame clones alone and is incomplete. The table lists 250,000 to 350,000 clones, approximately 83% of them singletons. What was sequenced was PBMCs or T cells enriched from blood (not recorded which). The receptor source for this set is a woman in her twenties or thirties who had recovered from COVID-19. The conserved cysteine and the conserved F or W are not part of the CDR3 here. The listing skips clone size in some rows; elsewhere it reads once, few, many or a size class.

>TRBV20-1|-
SASPYGYT
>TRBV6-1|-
ASSERMVSYNEQF
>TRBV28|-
ASIYRTGTNEKLF
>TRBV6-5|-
ASRVKSVSNQPQH
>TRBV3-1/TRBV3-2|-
ASSRTGEISPLH
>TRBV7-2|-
ASSWTGDKDTQY
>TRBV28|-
ASSETDTQY
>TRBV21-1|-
ASFAGGAGIDTEAF
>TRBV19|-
ASSTRQGEYGYT
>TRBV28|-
ASRGRGRGGSYEQY
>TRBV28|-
ASSLFQGSNQPQH
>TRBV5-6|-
ASSLWGWTKVEDT
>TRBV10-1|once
ANKTSGGALIAYEQY
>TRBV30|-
AWGRTGSGNTIY
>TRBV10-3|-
ATRDTSSNQPQH
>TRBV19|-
ASRRRQGVEETQY
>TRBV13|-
ASSLRTGDGPHYGYT
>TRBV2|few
ASSAQGTVSPLH
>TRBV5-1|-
ASSLVASSTDTQY
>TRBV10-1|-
ASAAGRGAEAF
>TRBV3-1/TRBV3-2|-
ASSQGQTGATEAF
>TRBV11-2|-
ASSLGGSEQY
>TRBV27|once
ASSPRLADTQY
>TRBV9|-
ASSPTPDSYGYT
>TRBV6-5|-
ASSYSGTGGSQPQH
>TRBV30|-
AWSVLGGNEQY
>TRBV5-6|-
ASRQGNTEAF
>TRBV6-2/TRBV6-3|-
ASSQGQGSYNEQF
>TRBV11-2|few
ASSFNLRTGGYGYT
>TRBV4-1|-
ASSQLGLAGTTYEQY
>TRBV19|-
ASSIGGQGLNQPQH
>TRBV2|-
ASSLGQGNSPLH
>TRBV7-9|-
ASSQDRGWNRDTQY
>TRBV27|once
ASSLVRGSEAF
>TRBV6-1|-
ASSESFQGGNTIY
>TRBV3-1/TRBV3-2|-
ASSHDTGYTEAF
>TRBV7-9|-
ASSPGDRGAAGQF
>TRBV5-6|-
ASSSYRGMNTEAF
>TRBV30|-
AWSTHSGGSTDTQY